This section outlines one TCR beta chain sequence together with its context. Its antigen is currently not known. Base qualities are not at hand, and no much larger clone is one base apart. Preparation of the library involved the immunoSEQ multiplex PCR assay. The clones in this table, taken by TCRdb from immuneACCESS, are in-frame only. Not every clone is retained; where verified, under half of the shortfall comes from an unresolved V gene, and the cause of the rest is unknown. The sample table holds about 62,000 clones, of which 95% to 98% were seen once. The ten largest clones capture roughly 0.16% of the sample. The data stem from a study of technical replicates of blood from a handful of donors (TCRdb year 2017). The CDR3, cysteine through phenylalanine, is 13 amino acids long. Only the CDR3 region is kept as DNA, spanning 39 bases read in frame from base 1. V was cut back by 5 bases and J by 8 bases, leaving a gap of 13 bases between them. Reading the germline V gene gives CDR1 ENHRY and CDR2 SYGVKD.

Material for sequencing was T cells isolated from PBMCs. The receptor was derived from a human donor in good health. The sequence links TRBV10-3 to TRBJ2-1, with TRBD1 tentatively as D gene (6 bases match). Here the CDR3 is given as CAISPQQGYEQFF. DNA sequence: TGTGCCATCAGTCCTCAACAGGGATATGAGCAGTTCTTC.